These T cell receptor beta chains were read from a single sample in a study of OX40 agonist ivuxolimab in advanced cancers. Produced via immunoSEQ multiplex PCR; TCRdb's table is partial and in-frame only. Of about 160,000 clones in the sample, around 94% are singletons; the top ten hold about 0.3%. Material: CD4+ or CD8+ T cells sorted from blood, obtained in a trial of the OX40 agonist ivuxolimab. These receptors were taken from an adult with an advanced solid tumor such as melanoma, head and neck, liver or kidney cancer. Each CDR3 is given with its conserved first and last residue. Size is stated for part of the rows, as once, few or many counts, or as a class when the clone is expanded.

TRBJ1-1 NA TRBV6-5 CASIQDAYAGEAFF
TRBJ1-1 NA TRBV5-6 CASSYRADNTEAFF
TRBJ1-1 NA TRBV6-1 CASRAGSPEAFF
TRBJ1-2 once TRBV2 CASSAESGYTF
TRBJ2-4 NA TRBV7-9 CASSLARGGKNIQYF
TRBJ2-7 NA TRBV27 CASSLQEGLAGLEQYF
TRBJ2-7 NA TRBV7-9 CASSPGTSYEQYF
TRBJ1-2 NA TRBV11-1 CASSLQGGNYGYTF
TRBJ1-2 NA TRBV28 CASNRGIQGYTF
TRBJ2-2 NA TRBV18 CASSPSGQSNTGELFF
TRBJ1-2 NA TRBV18 CASSPQGTGYTF
TRBJ1-1 NA TRBV5-4 CASSVESTREAFF
TRBJ2-1 NA TRBV27 CASSLIGLAGGNEQFF
TRBJ2-7 NA TRBV7-7 CASSLKGLAGQYF
TRBJ2-1 NA TRBV9 CASSVGPTGSEQFF
TRBJ1-1 NA TRBV6-5 CASSYGAYTEAFF
TRBJ2-6 NA TRBV19 CASSIGAGANVLTF
TRBJ2-4 NA TRBV5-1 CASSLGGQGNPQYF
TRBJ1-5 once TRBV4-2 CASSPTTGSDYGNQPQHF
TRBJ2-7 NA TRBV6-5 CASSSHSPGAHEQYF
TRBJ2-1 NA TRBV27 CASRIWTDNEQFF
TRBJ2-3 NA TRBV7-2 CASSPGWVSDTQYF
TRBJ2-3 NA TRBV9 CASSVGPGPDTQYF
TRBJ2-3 NA TRBV9 CASSVAAGSTDTQYF
TRBJ2-7 NA TRBV7-3 CASSFYRGYEQYF
TRBJ1-2 NA TRBV5-4 CASSLGPKYGYTF
TRBJ2-7 NA TRBV5-1 CASSLYGGSYEQYF
TRBJ1-2 NA TRBV28 CASSLPHYSSGYTF
TRBJ1-1 NA TRBV9 CASSVGGGVNTEAFF
TRBJ1-5 NA TRBV21-1 CASSKEECGRQPQHF
TRBJ2-1 NA TRBV7-6 CASSLAGGGGAHEQFF
TRBJ2-5 NA TRBV10-3 CAISGVLQETQYF
TRBJ1-4 NA TRBV7-2 CASSLRQGAGEKLFF
TRBJ1-4 NA TRBV2 CASSLQGRREKLFF
TRBJ2-7 NA TRBV7-3 CASSYLGDPQHEQYF
TRBJ1-2 NA TRBV7-8 CASSLGGDTNYGYTF
TRBJ1-5 NA TRBV4-3 CASSQDFRQPQHF
TRBJ2-7 NA TRBV7-8 CASSPVEGVEQYF
TRBJ1-2 NA TRBV7-2 CASSLLQGNYGYTF
TRBJ1-2 NA TRBV27 CASRLDRATGYTF
TRBJ2-2 NA TRBV10-1 CASSEIANLNTGELFF
TRBJ1-1 NA TRBV9 CASSVRREGEAFF
TRBJ2-7 NA TRBV4-3 CASSQGLADPYEQYF
TRBJ2-5 NA TRBV7-3 CASSLNPGPGKETQYF
TRBJ1-4 NA TRBV19 CASSNLQGANEKLFF